The rows below give T cell receptor beta chains drawn from one sample of a study of cytotoxic CD8 clonotypes in ibrutinib-treated CLL. Only in-frame clones appear in the TCRdb table, and some are missing; sequencing was by immunoSEQ multiplex PCR. There are about 330,000 clones in the sample; over 60% occur only once, and about 5.9% lies in the top ten. This specimen consisted of PBMCs, obtained after 36 months of ibrutinib treatment. The receptors were sampled from a human donor with chronic lymphocytic leukemia. Each CDR3 is given with its conserved first and last residue. A D gene is named only where the DNA matches it firmly. Clone sizes are given selectively: once, few, many, or a class where the clone is expanded.

d_call	clone_size	cdr3_length	v_call	j_call	cdr3_nt	cdr3_aa
TRBD1	-	13	TRBV11-3	TRBJ2-2	TGTGCCAGCAGCCCAGGGGGCGGTGGGGAGCTGTTTTTT	CASSPGGGGELFF
-	few	16	TRBV19	TRBJ1-2	TGTGCCAGTAGTACCAGGATAGGGATGGCTAACTATGGCTACACCTTC	CASSTRIGMANYGYTF
-	-	15	TRBV4-1	TRBJ1-6	TGCGCCAGCAGCCAAGATCGAGGTTATAATTCACCCCTCCACTTT	CASSQDRGYNSPLHF
-	-	13	TRBV15	TRBJ2-3	TGTGCCACCAGCAGAGAGGCACACAATACGCAGTATTTT	CATSREAHNTQYF
-	-	14	TRBV7-9	TRBJ2-7	TGTGCCAGCAGCTTATACAGGAGCTCCTACGAGCAGTACTTC	CASSLYRSSYEQYF
-	-	15	TRBV29-1	TRBJ1-1	TGCAGCGTTGTCCGGGCAGGGTATGGGAACACTGAAGCTTTCTTT	CSVVRAGYGNTEAFF
-	-	14	TRBV5-1	TRBJ2-5	TGCGCCAGCAGCTTGAGTGTAGGAAAAGAGACCCAGTACTTC	CASSLSVGKETQYF
-	-	16	TRBV15	TRBJ1-5	TGTGCCACCAGCAGAGGCGGGGGGTATAGCAATCAGCCCCAGCATTTT	CATSRGGGYSNQPQHF
-	-	15	TRBV9	TRBJ1-2	TGTGCCAGCAGCGTAGCCGCAGGACAGTACTATGGCTACACCTTC	CASSVAAGQYYGYTF
TRBD1	-	16	TRBV4-1	TRBJ2-2	TGCGCCAGCAGCCTCAGCGAAACAGGGGCCACCGGGGAGCTGTTTTTT	CASSLSETGATGELFF
TRBD2	-	16	TRBV19	TRBJ2-7	TGTGCCAGTTCGAGAGGGGCGGGGGTGAAAGCCTACGAGCAGTACTTC	CASSRGAGVKAYEQYF
-	once	15	TRBV4-3	TRBJ2-5	TGCGCCAGCAGCCAAGATATTGACGGTGCAGAGACCCAGTACTTC	CASSQDIDGAETQYF
TRBD1	few	14	TRBV2	TRBJ1-2	TGTGCCAGCACCCAACATCGACAGGGCTATGGCTACACCTTC	CASTQHRQGYGYTF
-	-	15	TRBV2	TRBJ1-5	TGTGCCAGCAGAAACCGGGAGTTAGGCAATCAGCCCCAGCATTTT	CASRNRELGNQPQHF
-	-	10	TRBV28	TRBJ1-5	TGTGCCAGCAGTCAGGTGTCGCCGCATTTT	CASSQVSPHF
TRBD1	-	14	TRBV6-4	TRBJ1-2	TGTGCCAGCAGTGACGGGACAGGGGTATATGGCTACACCTTC	CASSDGTGVYGYTF
TRBD2	few	17	TRBV4-1	TRBJ2-1	TGCGCCAGCAGCCAACGAGGACTAGCGCGCAATAGGAATGAGCAGTTCTTC	CASSQRGLARNRNEQFF
-	-	14	TRBV27	TRBJ2-7	TGTGCCAGCAGTTTATCGAGACTAACCTACGAGCAGTACTTC	CASSLSRLTYEQYF
TRBD1	-	18	TRBV7-9	TRBJ2-2	TGTGCCAGCAGCGCCCGGACAGGGGGGCTACAAGGCACCGGTGAGCTGTTTTTT	CASSARTGGLQGTGELFF
-	-	15	TRBV13	TRBJ2-3	TGTGCCAGCAGCTTATGGGGGATGCGTGAAGATACGCAGTATTTT	CASSLWGMREDTQYF
-	-	12	TRBV29-1	TRBJ2-7	TGCAGCGTTGTACGGGACGGCTACGAGCAGTACTTC	CSVVRDGYEQYF
-	-	14	TRBV19	TRBJ1-4	TGTGCCAGTAGTTCCTGGTCAAGGGATGAAAAACTGTTTTTT	CASSSWSRDEKLFF
-	-	14	TRBV6-5	TRBJ2-5	TGTGCCAGCAGTTACTCGAGTCCCAGCCGGGCCCAGTACTTC	CASSYSSPSRAQYF
TRBD1	-	16	TRBV27	TRBJ2-7	TGTGCCAGCAGTTCTATAAACAGGGGATCAAACTACGAGCAGTACTTC	CASSSINRGSNYEQYF
TRBD2	-	14	TRBV27	TRBJ2-1	TGTGCCAGCAGTCGTAGCGGGAAGAGAAATGAGCAGTTCTTC	CASSRSGKRNEQFF
-	few	12	TRBV19	TRBJ1-2	TGTGCCAGTAGTAAGTCTGGCTATGGCTACACCTTC	CASSKSGYGYTF
-	few	15	TRBV7-6	TRBJ2-3	TGTGCCAGCAGCTTAGAGCCCCAGGGCCCAGATACGCAGTATTTT	CASSLEPQGPDTQYF
TRBD1	few	15	TRBV2	TRBJ2-7	TGTGCCAGCAGTCCGCGACAGGGGGCGGATGGAGAGCAGTACTTC	CASSPRQGADGEQYF
-	-	13	TRBV6-5	TRBJ2-2	TGTGCCAGCAGTCCCCGGCGGTCCGGGGAGCTGTTTTTT	CASSPRRSGELFF
-	few	16	TRBV7-9	TRBJ1-1	TGTGCCAGCAGCGTCAAGGGAATCGAATCGCGCACTGAAGCTTTCTTT	CASSVKGIESRTEAFF
-	-	15	TRBV7-8	TRBJ2-2	TGTGCCAGCAGCTCCACGGACCTAGCTAGGGGGGAGCTGTTTTTT	CASSSTDLARGELFF
-	-	15	TRBV7-2	TRBJ2-7	TGTGCCAGCAGCCCTTCATCGGGATATATCCACGAGCAGTACTTC	CASSPSSGYIHEQYF
TRBD1	-	12	TRBV10-2	TRBJ1-2	TGCGCCAGCGACAGGGGATTCTATGGCTACACCTTC	CASDRGFYGYTF
-	-	17	TRBV9	TRBJ2-3	TGTGCCAGCAGCGCCCTAAGGGGATCGGGGCAAGTAGATACGCAGTATTTT	CASSALRGSGQVDTQYF
-	-	13	TRBV28	TRBJ2-7	TGTGCCAGCAGTGCCGGTCCGTTCTACGAGCAGTACTTC	CASSAGPFYEQYF
TRBD2	-	14	TRBV6-5	TRBJ2-1	TGTGCCAGCAACTCGGGACTAGCGGAGAATGAGCAGTTCTTC	CASNSGLAENEQFF
-	-	14	TRBV5-4	TRBJ1-2	TGTGCCAGCAGCTTTCAGGGATTCAACTATGGCTACACCTTC	CASSFQGFNYGYTF
TRBD1	-	16	TRBV28	TRBJ2-7	TGTGCCAGCAGCGGGACAGGCCAATACCCCTCCTACGAGCAGTACTTC	CASSGTGQYPSYEQYF
-	-	13	TRBV9	TRBJ1-1	TGTGCCAGCTCTGAGGGGGGGAACACTGAAGCTTTCTTT	CASSEGGNTEAFF
-	-	16	TRBV5-1	TRBJ2-7	TGCGCCAGCAGCTTGGTCGGGGGCGCATATTCCTACGAGCAGTACTTC	CASSLVGGAYSYEQYF
-	few	15	TRBV11-1	TRBJ1-6	TGTGCCAGCAGCTTAGTAAGCCAAGGGAATTCACCCCTCCACTTT	CASSLVSQGNSPLHF
-	-	15	TRBV5-1	TRBJ1-1	TGCGCCAGCAGCTTGTTCAGCCAGCGGAACACTGAAGCTTTCTTT	CASSLFSQRNTEAFF
-	-	12	TRBV7-8	TRBJ1-5	TGTGCCAGCTCAAGGTACAATCAGCCCCAGCATTTT	CASSRYNQPQHF
-	-	13	TRBV18	TRBJ2-2	TGTGCCAGCGTCGGATTGAACACCGGGGAGCTGTTTTTT	CASVGLNTGELFF
-	-	15	TRBV2	TRBJ1-5	TGTGCCAGCAGTGAATCTTCGGCCAGCAATCAGCCCCAGCATTTT	CASSESSASNQPQHF
-	few	13	TRBV4-1	TRBJ2-7	TGCGCCAGCAGCCAACCTCCTAGGGCCGAGCAGTACTTC	CASSQPPRAEQYF
TRBD1	-	15	TRBV4-2	TRBJ1-1	TGTGCCAGCAGCCAAGATGTAAGACAGGGCGGTGAAGCTTTCTTT	CASSQDVRQGGEAFF
-	-	13	TRBV28	TRBJ1-5	TGTGCCAGCAGCCCTATTAGCAATCAGCCCCAGCATTTT	CASSPISNQPQHF
-	-	13	TRBV18	TRBJ1-4	TGTGCCAGCTCACCATTCGACAGGAGTAAACTGTTTTTT	CASSPFDRSKLFF
-	once	15	TRBV7-8	TRBJ2-7	TGTGCCAGCAGCTTATGGCGGGGGCCGACCTACGAGCAGTACTTC	CASSLWRGPTYEQYF
-	-	15	TRBV28	TRBJ2-5	TGTGCCAGCAGTTTAGGAGGACTCTACCAAGAGACCCAGTACTTC	CASSLGGLYQETQYF
-	-	14	TRBV15	TRBJ1-2	TGTGCCACCAGCCGCGGGGGAACGGACTATGGCTACACCTTC	CATSRGGTDYGYTF
-	-	13	TRBV21-1	TRBJ1-4	TGTGCCAGCAGCAAAGGATGGCCCCCTAAACTGTTTTTT	CASSKGWPPKLFF
-	-	16	TRBV7-8	TRBJ2-2	TGTGCCAGCAGCTCCCGGACACCTACGAACACCGGGGAGCTGTTTTTT	CASSSRTPTNTGELFF
-	-	17	TRBV18	TRBJ1-2	TGTGCCAGCTCACGCACAGGAGCACCTCGTATTGGACACGGCTACACCTTC	CASSRTGAPRIGHGYTF
TRBD1	-	15	TRBV4-1	TRBJ1-1	TGCGCCAGCAGCCATCGGACAGGGTCGGACACTGAAGCTTTCTTT	CASSHRTGSDTEAFF
-	-	14	TRBV29-1	TRBJ2-7	TGCAGCGTTGTACTAGCTAATTTTTTCCGAGGGCAGTACTTC	CSVVLANFFRGQYF
TRBD2	-	15	TRBV25-1	TRBJ2-1	TGTGCCAGCAGTGAACTAGCGGGAGGGCGGGATGAGCAGTTCTTC	CASSELAGGRDEQFF
TRBD2	-	18	TRBV4-2	TRBJ2-3	TGTGCCAGCAGCCAGGCAAAGGGCGGCGGGGGAAGAACAGATACGCAGTATTTT	CASSQAKGGGGRTDTQYF
-	-	13	TRBV19	TRBJ2-3	TGTGCCAGTAGGATCGGAGGGACAGATACGCAGTATTTT	CASRIGGTDTQYF